This T cell receptor (beta chain) comes out of a study of blood T cell repertoires in COVID-19. The V gene lost 5 bases and the J gene lost 2 bases, with 13 bases spanning the gap. CDR1 SGHVS and CDR2 FNYEAQ come from the germline V gene. This CDR3 has 15 amino acids. Clones were sequenced by immunoSEQ multiplex PCR, and TCRdb holds only the in-frame ones, with some missing. The data hold over 200,000 clones, with roughly nine tenths observed a single time. The source of this sequence is a woman aged 50 to 60 in a cohort exposed to, infected with or recovered from COVID-19 (not recorded which). What was sequenced was PBMCs or T cells enriched from blood (not recorded which). The V gene is TRBV7-6, the J gene TRBJ2-1; D perhaps matches TRBD1 (6 bases). Here the CDR3 DNA reads TGTGCCAGCAGCGCAGCCGGGACAACCTACAATGAGCAGTTCTTC. As protein: CASSAAGTTYNEQFF.